The rows below give T cell receptor beta chains drawn from one sample of a study of TIL therapy for anti-PD-1-resistant metastatic lung cancer. The table came from immunoSEQ multiplex PCR; TCRdb's copy has only in-frame clones and leaves some out. The table has about 44,000 clones, approximately 79% seen once. This sample comprised blood, obtained at baseline. These receptors were taken from a man aged 65 to 85 with non-small cell lung cancer. Both conserved end residues are part of each CDR3. Each record gives: D gene, clone size, V gene, J gene, CDR3 DNA, CDR3 protein. A D gene is named only where the DNA matches it firmly. Size is stated for part of the rows, as once, few or many counts, or as a class when the clone is expanded.

D gene: TRBD1
clone size: .
V gene: TRBV29-1
J gene: TRBJ2-5
CDR3 DNA: TGCAGCGTTCAGGGACAGGGAATTGGAGAGACCCAGTACTTC
CDR3 protein: CSVQGQGIGETQYF

D gene: .
clone size: .
V gene: TRBV27
J gene: TRBJ2-3
CDR3 DNA: TGTGCCAGCAGTTTATCTCGCACAGATACGCAGTATTTT
CDR3 protein: CASSLSRTDTQYF

D gene: .
clone size: once
V gene: TRBV9
J gene: TRBJ2-1
CDR3 DNA: TGTGCCAGCAGTCCGGGACTCCAACGTGCCGAGCAGTTCTTC
CDR3 protein: CASSPGLQRAEQFF

D gene: TRBD2
clone size: .
V gene: TRBV18
J gene: TRBJ2-5
CDR3 DNA: TGTGCCAGCTCACTAGCGGGAGGGTCAGAGACCCAGTACTTC
CDR3 protein: CASSLAGGSETQYF

D gene: .
clone size: .
V gene: TRBV11-2
J gene: TRBJ2-2
CDR3 DNA: TGTGCCAGCTCTAGGGGGTGGACCGGGGAGCTGTTTTTT
CDR3 protein: CASSRGWTGELFF

D gene: TRBD2
clone size: .
V gene: TRBV11-2
J gene: TRBJ2-1
CDR3 DNA: TGTGCCAGCAGCCCAATTCCGGGACTAACCTACAATGAGCAGTTCTTC
CDR3 protein: CASSPIPGLTYNEQFF

D gene: .
clone size: .
V gene: TRBV9
J gene: TRBJ1-2
CDR3 DNA: TGTGCCAGCAGCGTAGCCGCGAACTATGGCTACACCTTC
CDR3 protein: CASSVAANYGYTF

D gene: TRBD1
clone size: .
V gene: TRBV5-1
J gene: TRBJ2-2
CDR3 DNA: TGCGCCAGCAGCCTGACAGGGGGCGACACCGGGGAGCTGTTTTTT
CDR3 protein: CASSLTGGDTGELFF

D gene: .
clone size: .
V gene: TRBV6-1
J gene: TRBJ2-7
CDR3 DNA: TGTGCCAGCAGTCCCTGGGTAGATTTAAACGAGCAGTACTTC
CDR3 protein: CASSPWVDLNEQYF

D gene: TRBD1
clone size: once
V gene: TRBV2
J gene: TRBJ2-7
CDR3 DNA: TGTGCCATAGGGGGACAGGGCTCCTACGAGCAGTACTTC
CDR3 protein: CAIGGQGSYEQYF

D gene: .
clone size: .
V gene: TRBV7-9
J gene: TRBJ1-3
CDR3 DNA: TGTGCCAGCAGCTTAGCAGCCTCTGGAAACACCATATATTTT
CDR3 protein: CASSLAASGNTIYF

D gene: .
clone size: .
V gene: TRBV20-1
J gene: TRBJ2-4
CDR3 DNA: TGCAGTGCTGTCGCCCGGAGCCGGAGGAACTTC
CDR3 protein: CSAVARSRRNF

D gene: .
clone size: .
V gene: TRBV6-5
J gene: TRBJ2-7
CDR3 DNA: TGTGCCAGCAGTCCAACCCTCTCCTACGAGCAGTACTTC
CDR3 protein: CASSPTLSYEQYF

D gene: TRBD1
clone size: .
V gene: TRBV7-9
J gene: TRBJ2-7
CDR3 DNA: TGTGCCAGCAGCCGACAGGGTGTCTCCTACGAGCAGTACTTC
CDR3 protein: CASSRQGVSYEQYF

D gene: .
clone size: .
V gene: TRBV7-9
J gene: TRBJ2-7
CDR3 DNA: TGTGCCAGCAGCTTAGGTACAGCTTACGAGCAGTACTTC
CDR3 protein: CASSLGTAYEQYF

D gene: TRBD2
clone size: .
V gene: TRBV7-8
J gene: TRBJ2-5
CDR3 DNA: TGTGCCAGCAGCTCCGGACTAGCGGGAGTTCCAGAGACCCAGTACTTC
CDR3 protein: CASSSGLAGVPETQYF

D gene: .
clone size: .
V gene: TRBV13
J gene: TRBJ2-7
CDR3 DNA: TGTGCCAGCAGCTCACAGGGAGAAATCGAGCAGTACTTC
CDR3 protein: CASSSQGEIEQYF

D gene: .
clone size: .
V gene: TRBV11-2
J gene: TRBJ1-4
CDR3 DNA: TGTGCCAGCAGCTTAGGGGGGCTAGGTAATGAAAAACTGTTTTTT
CDR3 protein: CASSLGGLGNEKLFF

D gene: .
clone size: .
V gene: TRBV12-5
J gene: TRBJ1-5
CDR3 DNA: TGTGCTAGTGGTTTAGGAGGGGAACAGCCCCAGCATTTT
CDR3 protein: CASGLGGEQPQHF

D gene: .
clone size: .
V gene: TRBV27
J gene: TRBJ2-3
CDR3 DNA: TGTGCCAGCAGCCCAATCACCTTAGGACGGCCGATCACAGATACGCAGTATTTT
CDR3 protein: CASSPITLGRPITDTQYF

D gene: .
clone size: once
V gene: TRBV10-2
J gene: TRBJ1-1
CDR3 DNA: TGCGCCAGCAGGGAGGGCGGAATGAACACTGAAGCTTTCTTT
CDR3 protein: CASREGGMNTEAFF

D gene: .
clone size: .
V gene: TRBV9
J gene: TRBJ2-3
CDR3 DNA: TGTGCCAGCAGCCGACAGGAGATGGGCACAGATACGCAGTATTTT
CDR3 protein: CASSRQEMGTDTQYF

D gene: TRBD1
clone size: .
V gene: TRBV6-5
J gene: TRBJ1-2
CDR3 DNA: TGTGCCAGCATCGACAGGGCGATGGACTATGGCTACACCTTC
CDR3 protein: CASIDRAMDYGYTF

D gene: .
clone size: once
V gene: TRBV2
J gene: TRBJ2-5
CDR3 DNA: TGTGCCAGCAGGGTGAACAGGCAAGAGACCCAGTACTTC
CDR3 protein: CASRVNRQETQYF

D gene: TRBD1
clone size: .
V gene: TRBV9
J gene: TRBJ2-1
CDR3 DNA: TGTGCCAGCAGCCTCCGGGACAGGGGGCTATCCTACAATGAGCAGTTCTTC
CDR3 protein: CASSLRDRGLSYNEQFF

D gene: TRBD2
clone size: medium-sized
V gene: TRBV29-1
J gene: TRBJ2-1
CDR3 DNA: TGCAGCGTTAATAACCTAGGACTAGCACATGAGGGGGATGAGCAGTTCTTC
CDR3 protein: CSVNNLGLAHEGDEQFF

D gene: .
clone size: .
V gene: TRBV25-1
J gene: TRBJ1-6
CDR3 DNA: TGTGCCAGCAGTGATTTAGGGGATCGGGATTCACCCCTCCACTTT
CDR3 protein: CASSDLGDRDSPLHF

D gene: .
clone size: once
V gene: TRBV7-9
J gene: TRBJ2-7
CDR3 DNA: TGTGCCAGCAGCTTTGTCGGGAGAGCCGAGCAGTACTTC
CDR3 protein: CASSFVGRAEQYF

D gene: .
clone size: .
V gene: TRBV5-1
J gene: TRBJ2-2
CDR3 DNA: TGCGCCAGCAGCTTGACTAGCTTGAACACCGGGGAGCTGTTTTTT
CDR3 protein: CASSLTSLNTGELFF

D gene: .
clone size: once
V gene: TRBV15
J gene: TRBJ1-2
CDR3 DNA: TGTGCCACCAGCAGCGGAGTCCTCCTGCCTGTATTC
CDR3 protein: CATSSGVLLPVF

D gene: .
clone size: once
V gene: TRBV13
J gene: TRBJ2-2
CDR3 DNA: TGTGCCAGCAGCTTAGGCCAACAAGGGGAGCTGTTTTTT
CDR3 protein: CASSLGQQGELFF

D gene: TRBD1
clone size: .
V gene: TRBV5-6
J gene: TRBJ2-3
CDR3 DNA: TGTGCCAGCAGCCTCGGGACAGGGGTCGATACGCAGTATTTT
CDR3 protein: CASSLGTGVDTQYF

D gene: TRBD2
clone size: .
V gene: TRBV11-2
J gene: TRBJ2-3
CDR3 DNA: TGTGCCAGCAGCTTTTCCGGGACTAGCGGGAGTAATACGCAGTATTTT
CDR3 protein: CASSFSGTSGSNTQYF

D gene: .
clone size: few
V gene: TRBV4-2
J gene: TRBJ2-2
CDR3 DNA: TGTGCCAGCAGCCAAGAGGGCAGGGCCTACACCGGGGAGCTGTTTTTT
CDR3 protein: CASSQEGRAYTGELFF

D gene: TRBD2
clone size: .
V gene: TRBV5-1
J gene: TRBJ2-3
CDR3 DNA: TGCGCCAGCAGCTTGTGGGGACTAGCGGCCACAGATACGCAGTATTTT
CDR3 protein: CASSLWGLAATDTQYF

D gene: TRBD2
clone size: .
V gene: TRBV4-2
J gene: TRBJ2-7
CDR3 DNA: TGTGCCAGCAGCCAAGGGGGGGGAGGCTACGAGCAGTACTTC
CDR3 protein: CASSQGGGGYEQYF

D gene: TRBD1
clone size: .
V gene: TRBV5-8
J gene: TRBJ2-7
CDR3 DNA: TGTGCCAGCAGCTTGTCGGGGACAGGGTTCCTCGAGCAGTACTTC
CDR3 protein: CASSLSGTGFLEQYF

D gene: TRBD1
clone size: few
V gene: TRBV7-9
J gene: TRBJ1-2
CDR3 DNA: TGTGCCAGCAGGGCCGGGACAGGGGGCCGAGGCTATGGCTACACCTTC
CDR3 protein: CASRAGTGGRGYGYTF

D gene: .
clone size: .
V gene: TRBV7-8
J gene: TRBJ1-4
CDR3 DNA: TGTGCCAGCAGCTGGGGCAGGGATAATGAAAAACTGTTTTTT
CDR3 protein: CASSWGRDNEKLFF

D gene: .
clone size: .
V gene: TRBV5-1
J gene: TRBJ2-1
CDR3 DNA: TGCGCCAGCAGTCCTACTAGCAACGAGCAGTTCTTC
CDR3 protein: CASSPTSNEQFF

D gene: .
clone size: .
V gene: TRBV7-9
J gene: TRBJ1-4
CDR3 DNA: TGTGCCAGCAGCCTTTCGACAGGAAAGAATGAAAAACTGTTTTTT
CDR3 protein: CASSLSTGKNEKLFF